This entry lists 8 T cell receptor beta chains sequenced from one sample in a study of T cells in Graves' hyperthyroidism and ophthalmopathy. TCR beta CDR3 regions were amplified from RNA transcripts. During a first-round RT-PCR of the TCR CDR3, the HTBI primer set was used. TCRdb re-derived calls from the multiplex PCR reads in MiXCR, one entry per CDR3 protein. In the table there are around 340,000 distinct CDR3 sequences, less than 20% of which are singletons. The material sequenced was blood. The receptors originated from a woman aged 40 to 55 with Graves' ophthalmopathy.

This clonotype has at least ten counts. The chain joins TRBV7-8 to TRBJ1-5; 8 bases match TRBD1. The CDR3 is 15 amino acids. From germline, CDR1 is SGHVS and CDR2 FQNEAQ. With V trimmed by 4 bases and J by 11 bases, 13 bases remained unmatched. CDR3 DNA sequence: TGTGCCAGCAGCTCCTCCGGGACAGGAGAAAGGTCCCAGCATTTT. Its protein is CASSSSGTGERSQHF.

This clonotype occurred many times. The V and J genes are TRBV29-1 and TRBJ2-5; D is perhaps TRBD1 or TRBD2 (6 bases each). Germline V gene lookup returns CDR1 SQVTM and CDR2 ANQGSEA. This CDR3 spans 14 amino acids. The V end lost 5 bases, the J end lost 2 bases, and 15 bases lay between the germline ends. Here the CDR3 DNA reads TGCAGCGTTCCCCGCGGGACAACACAAGAGACCCAGTACTTC. Encoded protein: CSVPRGTTQETQYF.

This clonotype was recorded many times. The J gene is TRBJ1-1, the V gene TRBV5-5; D is undetermined. Germline CDR1 is SGHKS and CDR2 is YYEKEE (reference sequence). V lost 4 bases and J 4 bases, leaving 8 bases between the germline ends. There are 12 residues in the CDR3. CDR3 nucleotides: TGTGCCAGCAGCATCGGGGTCACTGAAGCTTTCTTT. The encoded protein is CASSIGVTEAFF.

At least ten counts were recorded for this clonotype. The chain carries TRBV11-2 and TRBJ2-7, with D uncertain. Per germline, CDR1 SGHAT and CDR2 FQNNGV. The CDR3 spans 14 residues. Trimming shortened V by 4 bases and J by 2 bases, and 12 bases separated the two germline ends. The CDR3 bases are TGTGCCAGCAGCTCAGACGTGACAACCTACGAGCAGTACTTC. Its translation: CASSSDVTTYEQYF.

This clonotype was picked up many times. The chain is built from TRBV15 and TRBJ2-7; D may match TRBD1 or TRBD2 (5 bases each). Germline CDR1 LNHNV, CDR2 YYDKDF (reference sequence). The V and J ends lost 5 bases and 7 bases respectively, with 12 bases between them. There are 12 residues in the CDR3. As DNA, the CDR3 is TGTGCCACCAGCCCATTTGAGGGGGAGCAGTACTTC. Encoded protein: CATSPFEGEQYF.

This clonotype has a count of ten or more. V is TRBV12-3 or TRBV12-4 and J is TRBJ1-1; TRBD1 matches 8 bases. With 7 bases clipped from V and 7 bases from J, the junction kept 8 bases outside the gene matches. CDR3 length equals 13 residues. The CDR3 nucleotides are TGTGCCAGCACAGGCGGGACAGGCGGTGAAGCTTTCTTT. It translates to CASTGGTGGEAFF.

The sample holds many counts of this clonotype. The chain joins TRBV11-2 to TRBJ1-1; tentatively, D is TRBD1 (6 bases). Germline V CDR1 and CDR2: SGHAT, FQNNGV. The CDR3 spans 15 residues. V dropped 2 bases and J dropped 2 bases, with 12 bases sitting between them. In DNA, the CDR3 is TGTGCCAGCAGCTTAACTGGACAGCTTAACACTGAAGCTTTCTTT. The encoded protein is CASSLTGQLNTEAFF. The complete variable domain, with remaining parts taken from reference TRBV11-2 and TRBJ1-1, reads EAGVAQSPRYKIIEKRQSVAFWCNPISGHATLYWYQQILGQGPKLLIQFQNNGVVDDSQLPKDRFSAERLKGVDSTLKIQPAKLEDSAVYLCASSLTGQLNTEAFFGQGTRLTVV.

The V gene is TRBV28, the J gene TRBJ2-6; TRBD2 matches at 10 bases. The V gene's germline CDR1 is MDHEN and CDR2 SYDVKM. J was trimmed by 7 bases and V by 3 bases; bases with no gene match: 9. There are 17 residues in the CDR3. CDR3 bases: TGTGCCAGCAGTTTCGTGTCTAGCGGGGGCAGCGCCAACGTCCTGACTTTC. It yields the protein CASSFVSSGGSANVLTF.